This TCR beta chain is drawn from a study of OX40 agonist ivuxolimab in advanced cancers. Turning to the study itself: Prior checkpoint blockade (anti-PD-1, anti-PD-L1 or anti-CTLA-4) was permitted; 40% had it. Patients achieving partial responses numbered three: one hepatocellular carcinoma case and two cutaneous melanoma cases. Study-wide results and limits: Expanded peripheral T-cell antigen specificity went undetermined.

Sequenced by immunoSEQ multiplex PCR; TCRdb stores in-frame clones only, minus some. Seen here are tens of thousands of clones, 90% observed once, and the top ten hold approximately 5%. This clone is medium-sized by share. Its antigen remains unidentified. This same CDR3 is encoded by further DNA sequences in the sample. The CDR3 loop spans 15 amino acids. Germline-derived CDR1 and CDR2 are LGHNA and YNFKEQ. The V end was cut by 0 bases, the J end by 4 bases, with 12 bases between. V usage is TRBV4-2 and J usage is TRBJ1-2; no reliable D call. This receptor was identified in an adult with an advanced solid tumor such as melanoma, head and neck, liver or kidney cancer. The sequencing here drew on CD4+ or CD8+ T cells sorted from blood, taken in a trial of the OX40 agonist ivuxolimab. The CDR3 loop is CASSQDLEGIYGYTF. CDR3 coding DNA: TGTGCCAGCAGCCAAGATCTGGAAGGGATCTATGGCTACACCTTC.